In its sample, the clone carrying this T cell receptor (beta chain) was seen a few times. This sample was taken from a study of blood T cells in healthy people across ages. The CDR3 loop spans 16 amino acids. J lost 6 bases, V lost 7 bases, and 15 bases had no gene match. Through a sample-barcoded 5' primer and a J-beta primer mix, a second PCR was run for about 6 to 11 cycles. TCRdb re-analysed the 5' RACE reads in MiXCR, keeping a single row per CDR3 protein. Of around 500,000 distinct CDR3 sequences listed, 27% are singletons. These sequences were also reported in another study, on T cells of mothers and their children. According to that study: At a sensitivity of about 100 clones per million clonotypes, no persistent microchimeric T cell clones appeared.

The gene calls are TRBV12-3 or TRBV12-4 and TRBJ2-1; 7 bases match TRBD2. The sample was blood. The clonotype originates from a boy aged 2 to 10 in good health. The CDR3 coding sequence is TGTGCCAGCATCCAAGGGGAGCGGGGTGTCGGCAATGAGCAGTTCTTC. It yields the protein CASIQGERGVGNEQFF.